The source of this T cell receptor (beta chain) is a study of vaccination and CD4 T cells after COVID-19. Overall study context: Typically, post-vaccine samples were obtained a median approximately 70 days after dose two, within a range of 14 to 241. Broader study findings: A median of around 83% of reactive clones, in convalescent patients, became evident only post-vaccination.

This clonotype was seen a handful of times. Antigen specificity is unknown. Germline lookup yields CDR1 KGHDR and CDR2 SFDVKD. CDR3 size: 14 residues. The V end lost 2 bases, the J end lost 9 bases, and 15 bases lay between the germline ends. Sequencing of cultured CD4+ T cell DNA used the Oncomine TCR Beta short-read assay. Cultured CD4+ T cells yielded the extracted genomic DNA. TCRdb ran MiXCR on the PCR reads and lists one entry per CDR3 protein. This table holds 14,000 or so distinct CDR3 sequences, under 30% found once. Described treatment: roughly ten-day PBMC culture with coronavirus spike peptide pools or control peptides (ViraFEST assay).

This clonotype was obtained from a human donor with COVID-19. This chain links TRBV24-1 with TRBJ1-2; D is ambiguous. Material for sequencing was cultured CD4+ T cells from blood. Here the CDR3 reads CATSDSLQVVSYTF. The CDR3 DNA is TGTGCCACCAGTGATTCCCTGCAGGTGGTGAGCTACACCTTC.